Included here is one T cell receptor beta chain sequence, with context. Template material for amplifying TCR beta CDR3 regions consisted of RNA transcripts. Carried out on the TCR CDR3, a first-round RT-PCR used the HTBI primer set. One entry per CDR3 protein results from TCRdb running MiXCR on the multiplex PCR reads. The repertoire holds hundreds of thousands of distinct CDR3 sequences, with 18% as singletons. Uncontrolled infection, other autoimmune disease, pregnancy or lactation disqualified patients from enrolment. Initially, at the first diagnosis of hyperthyroidism and before any ophthalmopathy symptoms, blood was sampled. Out of approximately 9.9 ml of fresh peripheral blood came the PBMCs. V lost 2 bases to trimming and J lost 0 bases, with 7 bases between them. This CDR3 contains 14 residues. Germline values: CDR1 MNHEY, CDR2 SVGAGI. The data were obtained in a study of T cells in Graves' hyperthyroidism and ophthalmopathy. About the research overall: Peripheral blood draws took place at initial diagnosis, ahead of any treatment.

The TCR originated in a woman aged 45-65 years with Graves' hyperthyroidism that later progressed to Graves' ophthalmopathy. The V and J genes are TRBV6-5 and TRBJ1-1; D ambiguous. The sample consisted of blood. Here the CDR3 reads CASSYVGMNTEAFF. The CDR3 DNA reads as TGTGCCAGCAGTTACGTAGGGATGAACACTGAAGCTTTCTTT.